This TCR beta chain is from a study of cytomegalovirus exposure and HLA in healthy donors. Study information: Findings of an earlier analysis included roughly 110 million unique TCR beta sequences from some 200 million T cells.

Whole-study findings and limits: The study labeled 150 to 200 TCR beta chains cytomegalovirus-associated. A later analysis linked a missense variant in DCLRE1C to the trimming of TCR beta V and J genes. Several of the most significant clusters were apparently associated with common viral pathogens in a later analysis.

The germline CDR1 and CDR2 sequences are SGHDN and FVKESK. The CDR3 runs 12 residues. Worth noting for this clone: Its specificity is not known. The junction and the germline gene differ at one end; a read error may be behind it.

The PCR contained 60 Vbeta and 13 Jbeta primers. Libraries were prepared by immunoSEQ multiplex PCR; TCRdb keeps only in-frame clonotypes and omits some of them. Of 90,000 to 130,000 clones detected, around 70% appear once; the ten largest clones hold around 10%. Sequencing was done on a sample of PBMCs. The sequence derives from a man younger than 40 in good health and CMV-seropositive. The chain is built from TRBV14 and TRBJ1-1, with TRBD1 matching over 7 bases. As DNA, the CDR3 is TGTGCCAGCAGCCAAAACCAGGGGGTGGAATGGTTT. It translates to CASSQNQGVEWF. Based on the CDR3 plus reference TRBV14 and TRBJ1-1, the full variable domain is EAGVTQFPSHSVIEKGQTVTLRCDPISGHDNLYWYRRVMGKEIKFLLHFVKESKQDESGMPNNRFLAERTGGTYSTLKVQPAELEDSGVYFCASSQNQGVEWFGQGTRLTVV.